This record concerns one TCR beta chain sequence. Its antigen is as yet unknown. Unique molecular identifiers featured in how the TCRbeta library was prepared. TCRdb analysed the PCR reads with MiXCR anew, one entry per CDR3 protein. The table lists around 700,000 distinct CDR3 sequences, 10% to 15% of them singletons, with 0.65% to 0.9% in the top ten. Germline CDR1 SQVTM, CDR2 ANQGSEA. J gave up 2 bases and V 1 base, and 1 base lay outside the gene matches. CDR3 length: 14 residues. The source of the sample is a study of T-cell reconstitution after alpha-beta-depleted transplantation in children. Overall study results and limits: The origin of alpha-beta T cells about two months after transplant was reportedly several hundred expanded graft clones.

Sequencing was performed on PBMCs, taken before TCRalphabeta/CD19-depleted stem cell transplant. The receptor was derived from a girl aged 2-9 years with congenital amegakaryocytic thrombocytopenia, due to receive a stem cell transplant. The rearrangement uses TRBV29-1 and TRBJ2-1; 8 bases are shared with TRBD2. CDR3 DNA: TGCAGCGTTGAAGCAGCGGGAGCCTACAATGAGCAGTTCTTC. Amino acids: CSVEAAGAYNEQFF.